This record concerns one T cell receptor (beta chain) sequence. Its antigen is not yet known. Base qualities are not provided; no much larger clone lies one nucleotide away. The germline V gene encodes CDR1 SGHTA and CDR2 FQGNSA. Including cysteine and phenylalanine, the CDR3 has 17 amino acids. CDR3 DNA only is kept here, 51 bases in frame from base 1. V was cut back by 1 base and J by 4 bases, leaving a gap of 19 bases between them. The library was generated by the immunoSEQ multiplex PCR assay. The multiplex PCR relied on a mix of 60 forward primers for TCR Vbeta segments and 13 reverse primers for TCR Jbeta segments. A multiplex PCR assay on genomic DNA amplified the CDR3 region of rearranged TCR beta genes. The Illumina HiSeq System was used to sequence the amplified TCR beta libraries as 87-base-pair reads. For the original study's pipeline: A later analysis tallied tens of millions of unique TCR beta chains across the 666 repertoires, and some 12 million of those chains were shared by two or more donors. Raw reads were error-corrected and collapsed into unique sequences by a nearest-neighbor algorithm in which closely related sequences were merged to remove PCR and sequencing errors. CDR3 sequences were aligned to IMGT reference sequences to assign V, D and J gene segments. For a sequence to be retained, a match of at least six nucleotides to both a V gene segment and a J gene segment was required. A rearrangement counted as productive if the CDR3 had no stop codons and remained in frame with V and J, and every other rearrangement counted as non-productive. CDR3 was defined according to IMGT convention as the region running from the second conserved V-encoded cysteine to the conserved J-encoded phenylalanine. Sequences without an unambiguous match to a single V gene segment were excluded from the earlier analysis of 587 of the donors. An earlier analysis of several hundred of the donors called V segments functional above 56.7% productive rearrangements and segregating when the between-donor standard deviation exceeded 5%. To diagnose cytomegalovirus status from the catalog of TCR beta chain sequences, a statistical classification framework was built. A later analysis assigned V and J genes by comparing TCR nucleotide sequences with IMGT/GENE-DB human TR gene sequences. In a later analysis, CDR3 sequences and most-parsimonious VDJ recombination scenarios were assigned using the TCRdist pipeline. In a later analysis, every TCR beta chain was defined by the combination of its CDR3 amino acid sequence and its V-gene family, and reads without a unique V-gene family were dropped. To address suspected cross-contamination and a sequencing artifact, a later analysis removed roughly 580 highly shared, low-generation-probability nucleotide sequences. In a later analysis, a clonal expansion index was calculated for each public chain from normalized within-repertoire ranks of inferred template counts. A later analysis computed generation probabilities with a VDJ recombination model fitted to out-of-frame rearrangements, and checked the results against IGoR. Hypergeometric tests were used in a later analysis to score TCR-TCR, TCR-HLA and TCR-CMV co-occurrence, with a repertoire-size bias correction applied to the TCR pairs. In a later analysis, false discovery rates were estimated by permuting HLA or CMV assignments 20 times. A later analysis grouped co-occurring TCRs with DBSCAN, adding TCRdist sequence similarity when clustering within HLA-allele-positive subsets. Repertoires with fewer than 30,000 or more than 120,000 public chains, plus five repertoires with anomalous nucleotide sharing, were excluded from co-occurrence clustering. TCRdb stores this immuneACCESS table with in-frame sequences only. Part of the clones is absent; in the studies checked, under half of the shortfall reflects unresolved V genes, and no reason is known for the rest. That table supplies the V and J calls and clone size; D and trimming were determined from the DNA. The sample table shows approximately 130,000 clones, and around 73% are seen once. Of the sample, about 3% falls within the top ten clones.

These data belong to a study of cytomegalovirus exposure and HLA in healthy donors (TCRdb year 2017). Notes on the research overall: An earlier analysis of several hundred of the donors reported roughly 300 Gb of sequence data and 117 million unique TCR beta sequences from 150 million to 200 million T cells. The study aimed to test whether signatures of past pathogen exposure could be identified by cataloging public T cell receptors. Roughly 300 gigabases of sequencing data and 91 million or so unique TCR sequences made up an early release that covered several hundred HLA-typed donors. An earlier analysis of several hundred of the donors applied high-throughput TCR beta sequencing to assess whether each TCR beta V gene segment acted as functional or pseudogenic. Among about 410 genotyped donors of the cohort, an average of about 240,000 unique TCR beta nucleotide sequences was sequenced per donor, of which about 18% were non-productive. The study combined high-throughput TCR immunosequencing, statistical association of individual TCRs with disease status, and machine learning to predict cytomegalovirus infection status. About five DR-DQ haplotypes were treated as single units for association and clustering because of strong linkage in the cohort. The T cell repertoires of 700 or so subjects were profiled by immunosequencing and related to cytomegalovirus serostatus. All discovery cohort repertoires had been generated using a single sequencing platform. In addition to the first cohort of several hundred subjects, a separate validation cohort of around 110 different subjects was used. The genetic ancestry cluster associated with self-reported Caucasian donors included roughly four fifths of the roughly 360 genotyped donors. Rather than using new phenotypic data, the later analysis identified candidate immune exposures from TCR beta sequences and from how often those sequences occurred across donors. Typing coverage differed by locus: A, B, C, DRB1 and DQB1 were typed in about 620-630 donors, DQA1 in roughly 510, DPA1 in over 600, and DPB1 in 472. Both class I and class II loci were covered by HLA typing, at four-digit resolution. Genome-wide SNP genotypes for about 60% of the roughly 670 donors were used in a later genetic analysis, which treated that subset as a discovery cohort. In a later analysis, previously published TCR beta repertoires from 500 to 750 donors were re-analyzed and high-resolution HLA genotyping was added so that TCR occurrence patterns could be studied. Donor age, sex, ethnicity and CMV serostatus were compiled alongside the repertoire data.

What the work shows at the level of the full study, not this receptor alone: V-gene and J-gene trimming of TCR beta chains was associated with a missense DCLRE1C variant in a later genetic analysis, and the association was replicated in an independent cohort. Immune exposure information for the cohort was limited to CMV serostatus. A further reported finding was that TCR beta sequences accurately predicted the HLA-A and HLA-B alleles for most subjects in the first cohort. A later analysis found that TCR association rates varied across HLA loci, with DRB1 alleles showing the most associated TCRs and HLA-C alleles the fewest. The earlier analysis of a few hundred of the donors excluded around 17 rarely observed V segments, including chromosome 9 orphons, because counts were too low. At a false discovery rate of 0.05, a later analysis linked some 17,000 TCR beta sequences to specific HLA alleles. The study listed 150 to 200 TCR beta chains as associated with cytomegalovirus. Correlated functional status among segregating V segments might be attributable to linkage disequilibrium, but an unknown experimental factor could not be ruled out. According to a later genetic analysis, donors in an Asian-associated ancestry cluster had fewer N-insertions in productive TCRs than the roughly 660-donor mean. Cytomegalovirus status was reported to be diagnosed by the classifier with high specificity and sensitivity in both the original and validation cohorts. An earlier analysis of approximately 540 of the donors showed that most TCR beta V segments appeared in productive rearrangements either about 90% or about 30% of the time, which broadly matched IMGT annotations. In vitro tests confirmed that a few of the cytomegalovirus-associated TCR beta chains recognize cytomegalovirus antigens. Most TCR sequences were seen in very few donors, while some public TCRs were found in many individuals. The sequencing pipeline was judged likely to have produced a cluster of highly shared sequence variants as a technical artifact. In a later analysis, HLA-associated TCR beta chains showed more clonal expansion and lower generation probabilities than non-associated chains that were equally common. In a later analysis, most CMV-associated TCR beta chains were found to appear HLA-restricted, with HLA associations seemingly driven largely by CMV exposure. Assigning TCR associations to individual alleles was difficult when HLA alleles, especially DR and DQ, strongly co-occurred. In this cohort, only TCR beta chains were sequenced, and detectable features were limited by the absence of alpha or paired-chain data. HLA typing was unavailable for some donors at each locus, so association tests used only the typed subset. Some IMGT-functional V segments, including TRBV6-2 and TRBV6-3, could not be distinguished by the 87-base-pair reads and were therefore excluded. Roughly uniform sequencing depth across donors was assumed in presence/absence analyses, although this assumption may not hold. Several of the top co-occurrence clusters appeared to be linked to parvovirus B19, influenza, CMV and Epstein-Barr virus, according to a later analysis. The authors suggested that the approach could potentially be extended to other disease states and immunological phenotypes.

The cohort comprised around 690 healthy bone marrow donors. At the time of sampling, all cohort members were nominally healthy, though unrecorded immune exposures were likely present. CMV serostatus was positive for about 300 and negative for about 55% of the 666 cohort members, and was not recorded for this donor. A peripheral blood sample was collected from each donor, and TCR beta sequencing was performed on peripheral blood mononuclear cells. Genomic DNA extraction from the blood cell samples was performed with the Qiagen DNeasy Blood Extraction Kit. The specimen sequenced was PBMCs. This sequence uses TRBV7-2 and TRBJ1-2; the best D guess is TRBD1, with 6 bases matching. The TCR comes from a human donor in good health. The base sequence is TGTGCCAGCAGCTTAGGCCCCCGGACAGCGGGAGGCTATGGCTACACCTTC. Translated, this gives CASSLGPRTAGGYGYTF.